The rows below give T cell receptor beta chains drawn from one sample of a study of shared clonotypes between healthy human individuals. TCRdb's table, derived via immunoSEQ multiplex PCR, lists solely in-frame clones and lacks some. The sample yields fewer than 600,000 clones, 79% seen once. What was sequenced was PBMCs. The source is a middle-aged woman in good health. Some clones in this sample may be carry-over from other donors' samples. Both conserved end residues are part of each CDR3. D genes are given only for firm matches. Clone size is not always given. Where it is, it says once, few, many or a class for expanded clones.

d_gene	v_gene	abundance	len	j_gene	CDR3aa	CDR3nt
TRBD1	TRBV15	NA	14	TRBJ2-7	CATKRDRAAYEQYF	TGTGCCACCAAAAGGGACAGGGCAGCCTACGAGCAGTACTTC
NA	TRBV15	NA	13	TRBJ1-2	CATSPGHLYGYTF	TGTGCCACCAGCCCGGGACACCTCTATGGCTACACCTTC
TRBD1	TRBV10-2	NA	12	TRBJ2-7	CASSGQAYEQYF	TGCGCCAGCTCCGGACAGGCCTACGAGCAGTACTTC
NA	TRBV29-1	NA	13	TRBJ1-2	CSVGEGSNDGYTF	TGCAGCGTTGGGGAAGGGTCCAACGATGGCTACACCTTC
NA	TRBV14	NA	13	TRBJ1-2	CASSQEGTRSYTF	TGTGCCAGCAGCCAAGAAGGGACGAGGAGCTACACCTTC
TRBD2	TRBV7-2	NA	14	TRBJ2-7	CASSPGGFPNEQYF	TGTGCCAGCAGCCCCGGGGGGTTCCCCAACGAGCAGTACTTC
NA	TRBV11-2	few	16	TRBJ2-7	CASSLDLPASTYEQYF	TGTGCCAGCAGCTTAGATTTGCCGGCCAGTACCTACGAGCAGTACTTC
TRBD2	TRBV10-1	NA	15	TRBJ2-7	CASRAGLAETYEQYF	TGCGCCAGCAGGGCCGGGCTAGCGGAGACCTACGAGCAGTACTTC
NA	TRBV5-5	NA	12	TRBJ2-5	CASSKVQETQYF	TGTGCCAGCAGCAAAGTCCAAGAGACCCAGTACTTC
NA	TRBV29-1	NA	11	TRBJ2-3	CSVALTDTQYF	TGCAGCGTTGCCTTGACAGATACGCAGTATTTT
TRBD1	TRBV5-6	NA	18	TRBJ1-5	CASSLDRGRLGSNQPQHF	TGTGCCAGCAGCTTGGACAGGGGACGTTTGGGGAGCAATCAGCCCCAGCATTTT
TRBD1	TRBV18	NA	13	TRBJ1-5	CASSQGTDQPQHF	TGTGCCAGCTCACAGGGGACAGATCAGCCCCAGCATTTT
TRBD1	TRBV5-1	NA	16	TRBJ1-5	CASSPGTGIGNQPQHF	TGCGCCAGCAGCCCCGGGACAGGGATTGGCAATCAGCCCCAGCATTTT
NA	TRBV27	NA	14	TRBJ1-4	CASRSLRTNEKLFF	TGTGCCAGCAGATCACTTCGAACTAATGAAAAACTGTTTTTT
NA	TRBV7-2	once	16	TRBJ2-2	CASSLNPGQNTGELFF	TGTGCCAGCAGCTTAAACCCGGGGCAGAACACCGGGGAGCTGTTTTTT
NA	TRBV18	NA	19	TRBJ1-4	CASSFRMALKGATNEKLFF	TGTGCCAGCTCATTCCGGATGGCCCTCAAGGGTGCAACTAATGAAAAACTGTTTTTT
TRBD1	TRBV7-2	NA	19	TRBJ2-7	CASSLGRAGGLVPPYEQYF	TGTGCCAGCAGCTTAGGAAGGGCAGGGGGCTTAGTGCCCCCCTACGAGCAGTACTTC
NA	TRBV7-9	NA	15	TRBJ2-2	CASSLLGKVTGELFF	TGTGCCAGCAGCTTATTGGGGAAGGTCACCGGGGAGCTGTTTTTT
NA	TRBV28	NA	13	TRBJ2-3	CASMSGGTDTQYF	TGTGCCAGCATGTCCGGCGGCACAGATACGCAGTATTTT
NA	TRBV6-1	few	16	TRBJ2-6	CASSERPNSGANVLTF	TGTGCCAGCAGTGAAAGACCGAACTCTGGGGCCAACGTCCTGACTTTC
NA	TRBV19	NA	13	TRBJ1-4	CASNGGVSEKLFF	TGTGCCAGTAACGGGGGGGTTAGTGAAAAACTGTTTTTT
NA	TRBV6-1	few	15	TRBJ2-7	CASSESGRVGYEQYF	TGTGCCAGCAGTGAGTCCGGGCGGGTGGGCTACGAGCAGTACTTC
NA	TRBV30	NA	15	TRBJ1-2	CAWSDTVKANYGYTF	TGTGCCTGGAGTGACACAGTGAAAGCTAACTATGGCTACACCTTC
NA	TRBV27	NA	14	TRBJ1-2	CASSPQGAGYGYTF	TGTGCCAGCAGTCCCCAGGGAGCGGGCTATGGCTACACCTTC
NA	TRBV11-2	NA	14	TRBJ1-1	CASSEGHSSTEAFF	TGTGCCAGTAGCGAGGGGCACTCCTCCACTGAAGCTTTCTTT
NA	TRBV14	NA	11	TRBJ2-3	CASSQAKAQYF	TGTGCCAGCAGCCAAGCGAAAGCGCAGTATTTT
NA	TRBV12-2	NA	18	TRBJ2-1	CASRSPPKTSGIYNEQFF	TGTGCAAGTCGCTCGCCCCCCAAGACTAGCGGTATATACAATGAGCAGTTCTTC
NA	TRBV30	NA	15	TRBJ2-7	CAWSRPPSATYEQYF	TGTGCCTGGAGCCGCCCCCCTAGCGCTACCTACGAGCAGTACTTC
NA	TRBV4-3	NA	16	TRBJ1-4	CASSPRPPGTPEKLFF	TGCGCCAGCAGCCCTAGGCCTCCGGGAACCCCTGAAAAACTGTTTTTT
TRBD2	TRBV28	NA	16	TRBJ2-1	CASSLWRLAGRYEQFF	TGTGCCAGCAGTTTATGGAGACTAGCGGGAAGATATGAGCAGTTCTTC
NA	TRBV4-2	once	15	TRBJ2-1	CASSDTSLVYNEQFF	TGTGCCAGCAGCGACACTAGCTTGGTCTACAATGAGCAGTTCTTC
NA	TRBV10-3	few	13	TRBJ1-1	CAISETQNTEAFF	TGTGCCATCAGTGAAACCCAGAACACTGAAGCTTTCTTT
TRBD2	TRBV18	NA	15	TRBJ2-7	CASSALLAGPDEQYF	TGTGCCAGCTCGGCCCTACTAGCGGGACCTGACGAGCAGTACTTC
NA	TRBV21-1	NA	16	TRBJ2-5	CASSIPGTGGRETQYF	TGTGCCAGCAGCATCCCCGGGACAGGGGGTAGAGAGACCCAGTACTTC
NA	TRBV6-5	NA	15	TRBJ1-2	CASSYSRHPGTGYTF	TGTGCCAGCAGTTACTCCCGACACCCGGGGACCGGCTACACCTTC
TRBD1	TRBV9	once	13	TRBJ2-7	CASSAGGSYEQYF	TGTGCCAGCAGCGCAGGGGGCTCCTACGAGCAGTACTTC
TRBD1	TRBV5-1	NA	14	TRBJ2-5	CASRVGQGAKTQYF	TGCGCCAGCCGAGTGGGACAGGGGGCGAAGACCCAGTACTTC
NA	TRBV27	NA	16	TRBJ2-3	CASSLSLGTSTDTQYF	TGTGCCAGCAGTTTAAGCCTCGGCACCAGCACAGATACGCAGTATTTT
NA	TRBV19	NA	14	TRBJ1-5	CASSKGVEDQPQHF	TGTGCCAGTAGTAAAGGGGTTGAGGACCAGCCCCAGCATTTT
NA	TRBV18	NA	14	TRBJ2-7	CASSPLGRTYEQYF	TGTGCCAGCTCACCACTTGGGAGAACCTACGAGCAGTACTTC
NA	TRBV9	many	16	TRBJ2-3	CASSVVGGPTSDTQYF	TGTGCCAGCAGCGTAGTGGGCGGGCCTACGTCAGATACGCAGTATTTT
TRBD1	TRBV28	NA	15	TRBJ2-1	CASSRGTGDYNEQFF	TGTGCCAGCAGTCGAGGGACAGGGGACTACAATGAGCAGTTCTTC
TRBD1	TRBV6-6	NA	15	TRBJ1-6	CASSSLQGAFSPLHF	TGTGCCAGCAGTTCCCTACAGGGGGCTTTTTCACCCCTCCACTTT
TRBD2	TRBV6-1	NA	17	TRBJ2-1	CASSEADPSGIYNEQFF	TGTGCCAGCAGTGAAGCCGATCCTAGCGGGATCTACAATGAGCAGTTCTTC
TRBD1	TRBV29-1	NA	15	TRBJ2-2	CSVETGGANTGELFF	TGCAGCGTAGAAACAGGGGGCGCAAACACCGGGGAGCTGTTTTTT
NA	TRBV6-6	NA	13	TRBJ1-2	CASSSRADYGYTF	TGTGCCAGCAGTTCCAGGGCTGACTATGGCTACACCTTC
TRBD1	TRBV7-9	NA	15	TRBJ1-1	CASVQGNEVFAEAFF	TGTGCCAGCGTACAGGGGAACGAGGTATTTGCTGAAGCTTTCTTT
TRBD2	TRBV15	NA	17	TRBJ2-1	CATRPGGRALSYNEQFF	TGTGCCACCAGGCCTGGCGGGAGGGCCCTATCCTACAATGAGCAGTTCTTC
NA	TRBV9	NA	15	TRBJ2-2	CASSVAGDYTGELFF	TGTGCCAGCAGCGTAGCAGGGGACTATACCGGGGAGCTGTTTTTT
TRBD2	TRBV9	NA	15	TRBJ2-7	CASSVAGTSGYEQYF	TGTGCCAGCAGCGTCGCCGGGACTAGCGGATACGAGCAGTACTTC